The rows below give T cell receptor beta chains drawn from one sample of a study of T-cell memory formation after mild COVID-19. TCRdb ran MiXCR on the 5' RACE reads and lists one entry per CDR3 protein. The profile shows about 88,000 distinct CDR3 sequences, 25% of them singletons. The specimen sequenced was PBMCs or a T cell subset sorted from them (not recorded which). Receptors originate from a man younger than 35 who had mild COVID-19 (a few samples of this study predate the infection). Cell type and time point are not known. Both conserved end residues are part of each CDR3. D genes are given only for firm matches. A row's size may be missing; if present it is once, few, many or a size class.

CDR3 length: 15; D gene: TRBD2; V gene: TRBV6-4; clone size: many; J gene: TRBJ2-3; CDR3 DNA: TGTGCCAGCAGTGACGAAGCGGGGGGCACAGATACGCAGTATTTT; CDR3 protein: CASSDEAGGTDTQYF
CDR3 length: 14; D gene: .; V gene: TRBV7-6; clone size: few; J gene: TRBJ2-2; CDR3 DNA: TGTGCCAGCAGCTTGGGATTGGGCACCGGGGAGCTGTTTTTT; CDR3 protein: CASSLGLGTGELFF
CDR3 length: 15; D gene: .; V gene: TRBV11-1; clone size: .; J gene: TRBJ2-5; CDR3 DNA: TGTGCCAGCAGCCTGCGAAGATGGGGGCGGGAGACCCAGTACTTC; CDR3 protein: CASSLRRWGRETQYF
CDR3 length: 12; D gene: .; V gene: TRBV30; clone size: .; J gene: TRBJ2-7; CDR3 DNA: TGTGCCTGCGACCGCTATAGCGGCGAGCAGTACTTC; CDR3 protein: CACDRYSGEQYF
CDR3 length: 17; D gene: TRBD2; V gene: TRBV6-1; clone size: .; J gene: TRBJ2-3; CDR3 DNA: TGTGCCAGCAGTGAAATGGGACTAGCGGGGGGTTGGGATACGCAGTATTTT; CDR3 protein: CASSEMGLAGGWDTQYF
CDR3 length: 12; D gene: .; V gene: TRBV20-1; clone size: few; J gene: TRBJ1-5; CDR3 DNA: TGCAGTGCTAGAAGGCAGAATCAGCCCCAGCATTTT; CDR3 protein: CSARRQNQPQHF
CDR3 length: 14; D gene: .; V gene: TRBV7-3; clone size: .; J gene: TRBJ1-2; CDR3 DNA: TGTGCCAGCTCCCAACGCCCAGGGACCTATGGCTACACCTTC; CDR3 protein: CASSQRPGTYGYTF
CDR3 length: 15; D gene: .; V gene: TRBV7-9; clone size: .; J gene: TRBJ1-5; CDR3 DNA: TGTGCCAGCACCTTAAGTGGGGTTGGCAATCAGCCCCAGCATTTT; CDR3 protein: CASTLSGVGNQPQHF
CDR3 length: 14; D gene: .; V gene: TRBV2; clone size: few; J gene: TRBJ1-5; CDR3 DNA: TGTGCCAGCAGGGTGGCAAGGGGCAATCAGCCCCAGCATTTT; CDR3 protein: CASRVARGNQPQHF
CDR3 length: 12; D gene: .; V gene: TRBV29-1; clone size: few; J gene: TRBJ1-1; CDR3 DNA: TGCAGCGTTGAACAGTTGAACACTGAAGCTTTCTTT; CDR3 protein: CSVEQLNTEAFF
CDR3 length: 15; D gene: .; V gene: TRBV7-2; clone size: .; J gene: TRBJ2-3; CDR3 DNA: TGTGCCAGCGTCAGGGGGGGGGGCCTGACAGATACGCAGTATTTT; CDR3 protein: CASVRGGGLTDTQYF
CDR3 length: 15; D gene: TRBD1; V gene: TRBV5-6; clone size: many; J gene: TRBJ2-1; CDR3 DNA: TGTGCCAGCAGCCAGGGACAGGGGATGAGGAATGAGCAGTTCTTC; CDR3 protein: CASSQGQGMRNEQFF
CDR3 length: 17; D gene: .; V gene: TRBV14; clone size: .; J gene: TRBJ2-2; CDR3 DNA: TGTGCCAGCAGCCAAGATGGTACGGGACAGAACACCGGGGAGCTGTTTTTT; CDR3 protein: CASSQDGTGQNTGELFF
CDR3 length: 15; D gene: TRBD1; V gene: TRBV12-3/TRBV12-4; clone size: few; J gene: TRBJ2-2; CDR3 DNA: TGTGCCAGCAGTCCGGGGACAGGTTACACCGGGGAGCTGTTTTTT; CDR3 protein: CASSPGTGYTGELFF
CDR3 length: 12; D gene: .; V gene: TRBV29-1; clone size: .; J gene: TRBJ1-2; CDR3 DNA: TGCAGCGTGTCCGGGCCGAGGGGTGGCTACACCTTC; CDR3 protein: CSVSGPRGGYTF
CDR3 length: 11; D gene: .; V gene: TRBV29-1; clone size: .; J gene: TRBJ1-2; CDR3 DNA: TGCAGCGGCGGGACGGACTATGGCTACACCTTC; CDR3 protein: CSGGTDYGYTF
CDR3 length: 15; D gene: .; V gene: TRBV6-2/TRBV6-3; clone size: few; J gene: TRBJ2-7; CDR3 DNA: TGTGCCAGCAGTTTTCGCTTGACAGCGGAGGACGAGCAGTACTTC; CDR3 protein: CASSFRLTAEDEQYF
CDR3 length: 14; D gene: .; V gene: TRBV6-5; clone size: few; J gene: TRBJ1-2; CDR3 DNA: TGTGCCAGCAGGTCTACAGGGAACAACTATGGCTACACCTTC; CDR3 protein: CASRSTGNNYGYTF
CDR3 length: 13; D gene: .; V gene: TRBV7-2; clone size: .; J gene: TRBJ1-2; CDR3 DNA: TGTGCCAGCAGCCCAGGAATTTACTATGGCTACACCTTC; CDR3 protein: CASSPGIYYGYTF
CDR3 length: 15; D gene: .; V gene: TRBV30; clone size: few; J gene: TRBJ2-1; CDR3 DNA: TGTGCCTGGAGTGTACCGGGGGACCCCTACAATGAGCAGTTCTTC; CDR3 protein: CAWSVPGDPYNEQFF
CDR3 length: 11; D gene: .; V gene: TRBV29-1; clone size: .; J gene: TRBJ2-1; CDR3 DNA: TGCAGCGTTGAGCGTGGCAATGAGCAGTTCTTC; CDR3 protein: CSVERGNEQFF
CDR3 length: 11; D gene: .; V gene: TRBV20-1; clone size: .; J gene: TRBJ2-3; CDR3 DNA: TGCAGTGCTAGACCTGGGAGTACGCAGTATTTT; CDR3 protein: CSARPGSTQYF
CDR3 length: 15; D gene: TRBD1; V gene: TRBV5-1; clone size: .; J gene: TRBJ2-3; CDR3 DNA: TGCGCCAGCAGCTCCGGGACAGGTTTAGGAGATACGCAGTATTTT; CDR3 protein: CASSSGTGLGDTQYF
CDR3 length: 15; D gene: TRBD2; V gene: TRBV7-2; clone size: .; J gene: TRBJ2-1; CDR3 DNA: TGTGCCAGCAGCCTCCTAGCGGGGAGTAACAATGAGCAGTTCTTC; CDR3 protein: CASSLLAGSNNEQFF
CDR3 length: 16; D gene: .; V gene: TRBV10-2; clone size: .; J gene: TRBJ2-3; CDR3 DNA: TGCGCCAGCAGTGAGTTGCGGATTTTTAGCACAGATACGCAGTATTTT; CDR3 protein: CASSELRIFSTDTQYF
CDR3 length: 10; D gene: .; V gene: TRBV6-1; clone size: few; J gene: TRBJ1-1; CDR3 DNA: TGTGCCAGCGGTACAAATGAAGCTTTCTTT; CDR3 protein: CASGTNEAFF
CDR3 length: 16; D gene: TRBD1; V gene: TRBV6-2/TRBV6-3; clone size: few; J gene: TRBJ1-5; CDR3 DNA: TGTGCCAGCAGCCCTTGGGGACAGGGGGCTTATCAGCCCCAGCATTTT; CDR3 protein: CASSPWGQGAYQPQHF
CDR3 length: 14; D gene: .; V gene: TRBV12-3/TRBV12-4; clone size: few; J gene: TRBJ2-1; CDR3 DNA: TGTGCCAGCAGGTCTGGGGGCCCCAACAATGAGCAGTTCTTC; CDR3 protein: CASRSGGPNNEQFF
CDR3 length: 15; D gene: TRBD1; V gene: TRBV27; clone size: .; J gene: TRBJ2-1; CDR3 DNA: TGTGCCAGCAGTTTAGGCCAGGGGGCGACTAATGAGCAGTTCTTC; CDR3 protein: CASSLGQGATNEQFF
CDR3 length: 15; D gene: .; V gene: TRBV5-1; clone size: .; J gene: TRBJ2-1; CDR3 DNA: TGCGCCAGCAGCTTGGCCAGTTCGGAGGTAGGGCGAGGGTTCTTC; CDR3 protein: CASSLASSEVGRGFF
CDR3 length: 13; D gene: .; V gene: TRBV7-9; clone size: few; J gene: TRBJ2-3; CDR3 DNA: TGTGCCAGCAGCCTCACGGCTGGGGATACGCAGTATTTT; CDR3 protein: CASSLTAGDTQYF
CDR3 length: 16; D gene: .; V gene: TRBV24-1; clone size: .; J gene: TRBJ1-5; CDR3 DNA: TGTGCCACCAGTGACTCACAAGGGCCTAGCAATCAGCCCCAGCATTTT; CDR3 protein: CATSDSQGPSNQPQHF
CDR3 length: 16; D gene: TRBD1; V gene: TRBV20-1; clone size: .; J gene: TRBJ2-7; CDR3 DNA: TGCAGTGCTAGAGTCCTCGGGACAGCCGCTCCCTACGAGCAGTACTTC; CDR3 protein: CSARVLGTAAPYEQYF
CDR3 length: 13; D gene: .; V gene: TRBV5-5; clone size: .; J gene: TRBJ1-2; CDR3 DNA: TGTGCCAGCAGCGGCATGGGGGAATGGGGCTACACCTTC; CDR3 protein: CASSGMGEWGYTF
CDR3 length: 17; D gene: TRBD2; V gene: TRBV11-2; clone size: .; J gene: TRBJ2-3; CDR3 DNA: TGTGCCAGCAGCCTACCGGGACTAGCGGCTTCCTCAGATACGCAGTATTTT; CDR3 protein: CASSLPGLAASSDTQYF
CDR3 length: 15; D gene: .; V gene: TRBV19; clone size: few; J gene: TRBJ1-1; CDR3 DNA: TGTGCCAGTAGTATTCCGGCAGGGAAGAACACTGAAGCTTTCTTT; CDR3 protein: CASSIPAGKNTEAFF
CDR3 length: 16; D gene: .; V gene: TRBV7-6; clone size: .; J gene: TRBJ1-3; CDR3 DNA: TGTGCCAGCAGCTGGAACAGGGATTTCTCTGGAAACACCATATATTTT; CDR3 protein: CASSWNRDFSGNTIYF